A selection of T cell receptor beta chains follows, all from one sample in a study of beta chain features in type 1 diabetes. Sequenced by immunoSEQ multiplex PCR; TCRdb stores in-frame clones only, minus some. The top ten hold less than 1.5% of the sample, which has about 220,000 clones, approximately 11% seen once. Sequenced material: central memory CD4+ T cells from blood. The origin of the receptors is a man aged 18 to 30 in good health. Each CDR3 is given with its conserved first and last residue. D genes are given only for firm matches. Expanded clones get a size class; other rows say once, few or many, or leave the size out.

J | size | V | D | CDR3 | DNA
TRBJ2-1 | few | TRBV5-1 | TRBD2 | CASSPRTSSTEQFF | TGCGCCAGCAGCCCTCGGACTAGCTCTACTGAGCAGTTCTTC
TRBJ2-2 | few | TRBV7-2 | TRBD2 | CASSSPLARNTGELFF | TGTGCCAGCAGCTCCCCACTAGCGAGGAACACCGGGGAGCTGTTTTTT
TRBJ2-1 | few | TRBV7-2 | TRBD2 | CASSQPPKAGYNEQFF | TGTGCCAGCAGTCAACCACCTAAAGCGGGGTACAATGAGCAGTTCTTC
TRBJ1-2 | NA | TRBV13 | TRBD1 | CASSHGQGVGYTF | TGTGCCAGCAGCCACGGACAGGGGGTTGGCTACACCTTC
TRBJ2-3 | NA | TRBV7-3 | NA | CASSQGSGSDTQYF | TGTGCCAGCAGCCAGGGGAGCGGGTCAGATACGCAGTATTTT
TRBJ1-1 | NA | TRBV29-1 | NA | CSVDGEWGSNTEAFF | TGCAGCGTTGATGGGGAATGGGGCTCGAACACTGAAGCTTTCTTT
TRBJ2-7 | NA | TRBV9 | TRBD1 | CASSANDRDYEQYF | TGTGCCAGCAGCGCCAATGACAGGGACTACGAGCAGTACTTC
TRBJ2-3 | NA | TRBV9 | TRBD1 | CASSDLPGQVRDTQYF | TGTGCCAGCAGCGACCTGCCCGGACAGGTGCGGGATACGCAGTATTTT
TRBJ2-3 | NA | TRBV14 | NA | CASSLTRRSTTDTQYF | TGTGCCAGCAGCCTGACCCGGAGGAGTACTACAGATACGCAGTATTTT
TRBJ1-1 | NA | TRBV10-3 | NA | CAISVGQANTEAFF | TGTGCCATCAGTGTAGGGCAGGCGAACACTGAAGCTTTCTTT
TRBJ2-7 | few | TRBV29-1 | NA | CSVVWEAGPSYEQYF | TGCAGCGTTGTGTGGGAGGCAGGTCCATCCTACGAGCAGTACTTC
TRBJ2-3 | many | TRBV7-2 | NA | CASSLVAFYSTDTQYF | TGTGCCAGCAGCTTAGTGGCGTTTTATAGCACAGATACGCAGTATTTT
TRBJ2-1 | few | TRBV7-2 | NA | CASSPQGRSYNEQFF | TGTGCCAGCAGCCCACAGGGTCGTTCCTACAATGAGCAGTTCTTC
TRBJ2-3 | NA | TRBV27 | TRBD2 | CASSPRTSGRVDTQYF | TGTGCCAGCAGTCCACGGACTAGCGGGAGAGTTGATACGCAGTATTTT
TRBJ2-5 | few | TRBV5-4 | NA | CASSSGGNAETQYF | TGTGCCAGCAGCTCCGGCGGGAATGCGGAGACCCAGTACTTC
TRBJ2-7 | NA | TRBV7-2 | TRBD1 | CASSTGTGYYEQYF | TGTGCCAGCAGCACCGGGACAGGGTACTACGAGCAGTACTTC
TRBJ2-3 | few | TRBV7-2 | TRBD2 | CASSAGLAGSSDTQYF | TGTGCCAGCAGCGCGGGACTAGCGGGCTCATCAGATACGCAGTATTTT
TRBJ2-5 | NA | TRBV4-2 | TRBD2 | CASSLGLGGETQYF | TGTGCCAGCAGCCTTGGACTAGGCGGGGAGACCCAGTACTTC
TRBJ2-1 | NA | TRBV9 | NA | CASSVADVTEQFF | TGTGCCAGCAGCGTAGCGGATGTCACCGAGCAGTTCTTC
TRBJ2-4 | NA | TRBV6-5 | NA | CASSQGPENIQYF | TGTGCCAGCAGCCAAGGGCCGGAAAACATTCAGTACTTC
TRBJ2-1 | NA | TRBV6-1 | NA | CASSAAVSYNEQFF | TGTGCCAGCAGTGCAGCGGTCTCCTACAATGAGCAGTTCTTC
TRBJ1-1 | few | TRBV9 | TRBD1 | CASSALDRANTEAFF | TGTGCCAGCAGCGCCCTCGACAGGGCGAACACTGAAGCTTTCTTT
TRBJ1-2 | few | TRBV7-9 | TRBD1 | CASSTLMGQGNYGYTF | TGTGCCAGCAGCACTCTTATGGGACAGGGGAACTATGGCTACACCTTC
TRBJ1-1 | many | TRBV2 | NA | CASSEAGERSTEAFF | TGTGCCAGCAGTGAAGCTGGGGAAAGGAGCACTGAAGCTTTCTTT
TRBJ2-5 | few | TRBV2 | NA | CASSPPGQRETQYF | TGTGCCAGCAGTCCCCCGGGCCAACGAGAGACCCAGTACTTC
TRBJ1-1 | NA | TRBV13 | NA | CASSLVRDGEAFF | TGTGCCAGCAGCTTAGTCAGGGATGGAGAAGCTTTCTTT
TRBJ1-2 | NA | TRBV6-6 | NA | CASSYTGNYGYTF | TGTGCCAGCAGTTACACAGGGAACTATGGCTACACCTTC
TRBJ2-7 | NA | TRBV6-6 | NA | CASSSRDSTRWYEQYF | TGTGCCAGCAGTTCGCGCGATTCTACCCGGTGGTACGAGCAGTACTTC
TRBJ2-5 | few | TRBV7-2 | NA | CASSSSLEETQYF | TGTGCCAGCAGCTCTAGCCTAGAAGAGACCCAGTACTTC
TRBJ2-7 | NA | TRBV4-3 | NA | CASSPGEADSGGEQYF | TGCGCCAGCAGCCCCGGCGAGGCGGATTCAGGAGGCGAGCAGTACTTC
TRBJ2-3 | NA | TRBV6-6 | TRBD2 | CASSGLAVNTDTQYF | TGTGCCAGCAGTGGACTAGCGGTCAACACAGATACGCAGTATTTT
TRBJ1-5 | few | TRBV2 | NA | CASSKELRSNQPQHF | TGTGCCAGCAGTAAGGAACTGAGGTCCAATCAGCCCCAGCATTTT
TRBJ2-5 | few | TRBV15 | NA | CATSRGSAAYQETQYF | TGTGCCACCAGCAGAGGCTCGGCCGCCTACCAAGAGACCCAGTACTTC
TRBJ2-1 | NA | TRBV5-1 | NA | CASSMDMSSYNEQFF | TGCGCCAGCAGCATGGACATGAGCTCCTACAATGAGCAGTTCTTC
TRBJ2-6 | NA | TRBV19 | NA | CASSIRRVAGSGANVLTF | TGTGCCAGTAGTATTCGGCGGGTGGCGGGCTCTGGGGCCAACGTCCTGACTTTC
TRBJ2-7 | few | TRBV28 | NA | CASSAYMVGEQYF | TGTGCCAGCAGTGCATACATGGTCGGTGAGCAGTACTTC
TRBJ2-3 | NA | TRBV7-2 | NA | CASSQDRGDTQYF | TGTGCCAGCAGCCAGGACCGTGGAGATACGCAGTATTTT
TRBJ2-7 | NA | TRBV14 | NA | CASSPLRGAYEQYF | TGTGCCAGCAGCCCCCTGAGGGGGGCGTACGAGCAGTACTTC
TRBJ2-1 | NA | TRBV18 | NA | CASSPTRSSYNEQFF | TGTGCCAGCTCACCAACCCGCAGCTCCTACAATGAGCAGTTCTTC
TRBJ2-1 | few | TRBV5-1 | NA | CASSTTSGTYNEQFF | TGCGCCAGCAGCACGACTTCCGGGACCTACAATGAGCAGTTCTTC
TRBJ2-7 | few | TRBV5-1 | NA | CASSLESGTYDEQYF | TGCGCCAGCAGCTTGGAGTCCGGCACCTACGACGAGCAGTACTTC